These 31 T cell receptor beta chains were all obtained from the same sample, sequenced in a study of blood T cell repertoires in COVID-19. Assay: immunoSEQ multiplex PCR; the TCRdb copy retains only in-frame clones and omits some. This table has approximately 63,000 clones, around 89% appearing once. The sequenced sample was peripheral blood. Receptors originate from a woman between 55 and 75 years old with COVID-19, enrolled during active disease.

The chain couples TRBV5-6 to TRBJ2-7, with D possibly TRBD1 on 6 matching bases. The CDR3 sequence is 12 residues long. Trimming left V 4 bases short and J 4 bases short, with 9 bases between. Germline CDR1 and CDR2: SGHDT and YYEEEE. Here the CDR3 reads CASSQTGYEQYF. CDR3 DNA: TGTGCCAGCAGCCAAACAGGGTACGAGCAGTACTTC. Combining the CDR3 with reference TRBV5-6 and TRBJ2-7 gives the whole variable domain DAGVTQSPTHLIKTRGQQVTLRCSPKSGHDTVSWYQQALGQGPQFIFQYYEEEERQRGNFPDRFSGHQFPNYSSELNVNALLLGDSALYLCASSQTGYEQYFGPGTRLTVT.

This chain connects TRBV6-5 to TRBJ2-7; 7 bases line up with TRBD2. Germline V lookup: CDR1 MNHEY, CDR2 SVGAGI. CDR3 length: 15 amino acids. The V segment lost 8 bases and the J segment 5 bases; nucleotides outside the gene matches: 15. For the CDR3, the DNA is TGTGCCAGCCTGGGCAGACCGGGACTACTGCACGAGCAGTACTTC. Protein: CASLGRPGLLHEQYF.

This clone appeared once. The genes are TRBV7-2 and TRBJ2-2; D gene unclear. The germline V and J ends were trimmed by 1 base and 6 bases, with 9 bases remaining between them. There are 14 residues in the CDR3. Looked up from germline, CDR1 is SGHTA and CDR2 is FQGNSA. The CDR3 loop is CASSLVGFAGELFF. The CDR3 DNA reads TGTGCCAGCAGCTTAGTCGGGTTCGCCGGGGAGCTGTTTTTT.

This sequence joins TRBV30 and TRBJ1-5, with TRBD1 matching over 7 bases. The CDR3 runs 16 residues. CDR1 is GTSNPN and CDR2 is SVGIG in the germline V gene (reference sequence). V gave up 3 bases and J gave up 2 bases; unmatched junction bases: 10. For the CDR3, the DNA is TGTGCCTGGAGGGCACGGGCACAGGGGCGCAATCAGCCCCAGCATTTT. As protein: CAWRARAQGRNQPQHF. The whole variable domain, filled in from reference TRBV30 and TRBJ1-5, reads SQTIHQWPATLVQPVGSPLSLECTVEGTSNPNLYWYRQAAGRGLQLLFYSVGIGQISSEVPQNLSASRPQDRQFILSSKKLLLSDSGFYLCAWRARAQGRNQPQHFGDGTRLSIL.

The chain employs TRBV7-9 and TRBJ1-1; perhaps TRBD1 as D (5 bases). Germline lookup yields CDR1 SEHNR and CDR2 FQNEAQ (reference sequence). V was pared by 0 bases and J by 4 bases, with 12 bases between. The CDR3 consists of 15 residues. The CDR3 region is CASSLAGGKVTEAFF. Written as DNA, the CDR3 is TGTGCCAGCAGCTTAGCCGGGGGAAAGGTCACTGAAGCTTTCTTT.

The J gene is TRBJ2-7, the V gene TRBV18, with 7 nucleotides matching TRBD2. This CDR3 has 13 residues. Germline V gene data show CDR1 as KGHSH and CDR2 as LQKENI. After removal of 3 bases from V and 5 bases from J, the junction contained 4 bases not matched to a gene. CDR3 coding DNA: TGTGCCAGCTCACCTGCCACTAGCGACGAGCAGTACTTC. Translation gives CASSPATSDEQYF.

The chain couples TRBV19 to TRBJ2-2; a weak D match, TRBD1 (5 bases). The V end was cut by 3 bases, the J end by 5 bases, with 13 bases between. The CDR3 consists of 15 residues. Germline values: CDR1 LNHDA, CDR2 SQIVND (reference sequence). CDR3: CASSMWGRRTGELFF. CDR3 coding DNA: TGTGCCAGTAGTATGTGGGGCAGAAGGACCGGGGAGCTGTTTTTT. Complete variable domain (other parts from reference TRBV19 and TRBJ2-2): DGGITQSPKYLFRKEGQNVTLSCEQNLNHDAMYWYRQDPGQGLRLIYYSQIVNDFQKGDIAEGYSVSREKKESFPLTVTSAQKNPTAFYLCASSMWGRRTGELFFGEGSRLTVL.

The chain recombines TRBV7-6 with TRBJ2-2; a weak D match, TRBD2 (6 bases). The CDR3 covers 16 residues. The germline V gene has CDR1 SGHVS and CDR2 FNYEAQ. The ends were cut back, 3 bases at V and 9 bases at J, with 20 bases in the middle. CDR3 sequence (DNA): TGTGCCAGCAGCTTCTATTCTGAGGGAGGAGACCGGGAGCTGTTTTTT. Residues: CASSFYSEGGDRELFF.

The gene calls are TRBV9 and TRBJ2-7; TRBD1 matches at 9 bases. The CDR3 runs to 16 residues. The germline V gene has CDR1 SGDLS and CDR2 YYNGEE. J lost 1 base, V lost 1 base, and 6 bases had no gene match. The CDR3 region has the DNA TGTGCCAGCAGCGTAACCTCCGGACAGGGGTCCTACGAGCAGTACTTC. This translates into CASSVTSGQGSYEQYF.

Only a few counts were recorded for this clone. This chain links TRBV29-1 with TRBJ1-3, with TRBD1 matching over 8 bases. V lost 5 bases and J lost 8; bases outside the gene matches: 2. The CDR3 extends over 11 amino acids. The germline gives CDR1 SQVTM, CDR2 ANQGSEA. Here the CDR3 DNA reads TGCAGCGTTACGACAGGGGACACCATATATTTT. It codes for CSVTTGDTIYF.

This chain uses TRBV11-3 with TRBJ2-1; 11 bases match TRBD2. Trimming cost V 2 bases and J 5 bases; bases outside gene matches: 8. Germline values: CDR1 SGHNT, CDR2 YENEEA. This CDR3 comprises 17 residues. The CDR3 bases are TGTGCCAGCAGCTTAATGGGTAGCGGGAGGGGAAACAATGAGCAGTTCTTC. This gives the protein CASSLMGSGRGNNEQFF.

The chain is built from TRBV19 and TRBJ2-7, with TRBD1 matching over 10 bases. This CDR3 comprises 14 residues. With 4 bases clipped from V and 6 bases from J, the junction kept 6 bases outside the gene matches. The V gene's germline CDR1 is LNHDA and CDR2 SQIVND (reference sequence). The CDR3 here is CASSTAGQGREQYF. For the CDR3, the DNA is TGTGCCAGTAGTACCGCGGGACAGGGGCGCGAGCAGTACTTC.

J is TRBJ2-7 and V is TRBV4-2; perhaps TRBD2 as D (5 bases). CDR3 size: 14 residues. Germline V gene sequence: CDR1 LGHNA, CDR2 YNFKEQ. V was trimmed by 1 base and J by 7 bases, leaving 14 bases between them. The CDR3 loop is CASSQVRGRGEQYF. CDR3 DNA sequence: TGTGCCAGCAGCCAAGTTCGAGGGCGTGGAGAGCAGTACTTC.

The chain joins TRBV5-4 to TRBJ2-7; 9 bases are a match to TRBD2. This CDR3 is built from 17 residues. Germline-derived CDR1 and CDR2 are SGHNT and YYREEE (reference sequence). V lost 4 bases and J lost 1; bases outside the gene matches: 12. In DNA form, the CDR3 reads TGTGCCAGCAGCCCTGAGAGGACTAGCGAACGATCCTACGAGCAGTACTTC. This codes for CASSPERTSERSYEQYF.

The rearrangement links TRBV15 to TRBJ1-2; the D is unclear. Germline loops: CDR1 LNHNV, CDR2 YYDKDF (reference sequence). Trimming left V 3 bases short and J 1 base short, with 12 bases between. CDR3 length: 15 residues. The CDR3 DNA sequence: TGTGCCACCAGCAGCGGTCGAGGTCATAACTATGGCTACACCTTC. Translating gives CATSSGRGHNYGYTF.

This sequence joins TRBV5-1 and TRBJ1-2; TRBD1 might be the D (5 bases). The CDR3 sequence is 15 residues long. The V gene's germline CDR1 is SGHRS and CDR2 YFSETQ. Trimming took off 0 bases at V and 4 bases at J, with 13 bases between the two ends. The CDR3 loop is CASSLEGERGYGYTF. CDR3 DNA sequence: TGCGCCAGCAGCTTGGAAGGGGAGCGGGGCTATGGCTACACCTTC.

This chain uses TRBV28 with TRBJ1-3; unclear D gene. From germline, CDR1 is MDHEN and CDR2 SYDVKM. This CDR3 comprises 15 residues. Trimming left V 3 bases short and J 0 bases short, with 9 bases between. CDR3 sequence (DNA): TGTGCCAGCAGTTTCATCTTAGACTCTGGAAACACCATATATTTT. This encodes CASSFILDSGNTIYF.

The chain uses TRBV5-4 and TRBJ1-5; no firm D call. Germline V CDR1 and CDR2: SGHNT, YYREEE (reference sequence). The ends were cut back, 0 bases at V and 5 bases at J, with 6 bases in the middle. The length of the CDR3 is 13 residues. The DNA for the CDR3 is TGTGCCAGCAGCTTGGACCGGGATCAGCCCCAGCATTTT. Residues: CASSLDRDQPQHF.

This chain uses TRBV5-6 with TRBJ2-3, with 7 bases matching TRBD2. After removal of 2 bases from V and 2 bases from J, the junction contained 5 bases not matched to a gene. The CDR3 is made up of 15 amino acids. The germline V gene has CDR1 SGHDT and CDR2 YYEEEE. The CDR3 loop is CASSFGGSLTDTQYF. CDR3 sequence (DNA): TGTGCCAGCAGCTTTGGCGGGAGCCTCACAGATACGCAGTATTTT. The complete variable domain, with remaining parts taken from reference TRBV5-6 and TRBJ2-3, reads DAGVTQSPTHLIKTRGQQVTLRCSPKSGHDTVSWYQQALGQGPQFIFQYYEEEERQRGNFPDRFSGHQFPNYSSELNVNALLLGDSALYLCASSFGGSLTDTQYFGPGTRLTVL.

The rearrangement uses TRBV28 and TRBJ1-6; 7 bases match TRBD1. Germline V CDR1 and CDR2: MDHEN, SYDVKM. The V gene end was trimmed by 6 bases and the J gene end by 2 bases; junction bases not matched to a gene: 4. CDR3 length equals 15 residues. CDR3 bases: TGTGCCAGCAGCCACAGGGGCACCTATAATTCACCCCTCCACTTT. Amino acids: CASSHRGTYNSPLHF.

The gene calls are TRBV24-1 and TRBJ1-5; 9 nucleotides align to TRBD1. This CDR3 region has 14 residues. Looked up from germline, CDR1 is KGHDR and CDR2 is SFDVKD. J gave up 3 bases and V 7 bases, and 3 bases lay outside the gene matches. CDR3 sequence (DNA): TGTGCCACCAGGGGGGACAGGGACAATCAGCCCCAGCATTTT. Encoded protein: CATRGDRDNQPQHF.

This chain uses TRBV10-1 with TRBJ1-1, with D perhaps matching TRBD1 (5 bases). The CDR3 loop spans 15 amino acids. CDR1 WNHNN and CDR2 SYGVQD come from the germline V gene (reference sequence). The V end lost 0 bases, the J end lost 0 bases, and 8 bases lay between the germline ends. The CDR3 spells CASSESKQVNTEAFF. In DNA form, the CDR3 reads TGCGCCAGCAGTGAGTCGAAACAGGTGAACACTGAAGCTTTCTTT.

The chain links TRBV4-3 to TRBJ1-1; 8 bases are a match to TRBD1. With V trimmed by 0 bases and J by 7 bases, 10 bases remained unmatched. The CDR3 loop spans 16 amino acids. Per germline, CDR1 LGHNA and CDR2 YSLEER. The CDR3 DNA reads as TGCGCCAGCAGCCAAGATTTTATGGCAGGGGGCGATGAAGCTTTCTTT. Its protein product is CASSQDFMAGGDEAFF.

In DNA, the CDR3 is TGTGCCAGCAGCCGTAGCGGGAGGGCCGAAAATGAGCAGTTCTTC. Translating gives CASSRSGRAENEQFF. The J gene is TRBJ2-1, the V gene TRBV7-2; TRBD2 matches 11 bases. CDR3 length: 15 residues. Germline lookup yields CDR1 SGHTA and CDR2 FQGNSA. V lost 5 bases and J lost 7; bases outside the gene matches: 7.

The chain couples TRBV18 to TRBJ1-4, with TRBD1 as a possible D gene (5 bases). The CDR3 is 14 residues long. The V end was cut by 2 bases, the J end by 2 bases, with 6 bases between. Germline assignment: CDR1 KGHSH and CDR2 LQKENI. This CDR3 is CASSPRGTNEKLFF. DNA of the CDR3: TGTGCCAGCTCACCAAGGGGTACTAATGAAAAACTGTTTTTT.

The chain uses TRBV6-5 and TRBJ2-7; TRBD2 might be the D (6 bases). The CDR3 length is 14 residues. Germline values: CDR1 MNHEY, CDR2 SVGAGI. The V gene lost 8 bases and the J gene lost 3 bases, with 17 bases spanning the gap. The CDR3 protein is CASLGQRALYEQYF. Written as DNA, the CDR3 is TGTGCCAGCCTCGGTCAGCGGGCACTCTACGAGCAGTACTTC.

The chain uses TRBV19 and TRBJ1-4; the match to TRBD1 covers 8 bases. CDR1 is LNHDA, CDR2 SQIVND, per germline (reference sequence). Losses at the gene ends were 3 bases for V and 0 bases for J; bases not matched to a gene: 9. This CDR3 has 18 residues. This CDR3 reads CASSIGGQGYATNEKLFF. The CDR3 nucleotides read TGTGCCAGTAGTATCGGCGGACAGGGCTATGCAACTAATGAAAAACTGTTTTTT. Looking up the rest from reference TRBV19 and TRBJ1-4 gives the full variable domain: DGGITQSPKYLFRKEGQNVTLSCEQNLNHDAMYWYRQDPGQGLRLIYYSQIVNDFQKGDIAEGYSVSREKKESFPLTVTSAQKNPTAFYLCASSIGGQGYATNEKLFFGSGTQLSVL.

The sample holds one count of this clone. The chain links TRBV10-3 to TRBJ1-5; 8 positions agree with TRBD1. Per the germline V gene, CDR1 is ENHRY and CDR2 is SYGVKD. J was trimmed by 1 base and V by 0 bases; bases with no gene match: 5. The CDR3 is 17 amino acids. The CDR3 DNA reads as TGTGCCATCAGTGAGTCGAAACAGGGGGTGAGCAATCAGCCCCAGCATTTT. It yields the protein CAISESKQGVSNQPQHF.

The chain is built from TRBV4-3 and TRBJ1-2, with TRBD1 matching over 8 bases. The V and J ends lost 0 bases and 8 bases, in that order; junction bases with no gene match: 14. Germline V gene data show CDR1 as LGHNA and CDR2 as YSLEER. This CDR3 is built from 17 residues. The CDR3 coding sequence is TGCGCCAGCAGCCAAGATTGGGGGGCAGGACAGGGACGCGGCTACACCTTC. It translates to CASSQDWGAGQGRGYTF.

The V call is TRBV19, the J call TRBJ2-1; TRBD2 agrees at 10 bases. V lost 8 bases and J lost 10; bases outside the gene matches: 5. The CDR3 is made up of 12 amino acids. The V gene's germline CDR1 is LNHDA and CDR2 SQIVND (reference sequence). The CDR3 reads CASQREGYEQFF. Here the CDR3 DNA reads TGTGCCAGTCAGCGGGAGGGGTACGAGCAGTTCTTC.

This clone has a single count. The chain links TRBV7-2 to TRBJ2-5, with unresolved D. Per germline, CDR1 SGHTA and CDR2 FQGNSA. The V end was cut by 1 base, the J end by 1 base, with 7 bases between. The CDR3 is 14 amino acids. The chain's CDR3 is CASSLDSSQETQYF. The DNA of the CDR3 is TGTGCCAGCAGCTTAGATTCCAGCCAAGAGACCCAGTACTTC.